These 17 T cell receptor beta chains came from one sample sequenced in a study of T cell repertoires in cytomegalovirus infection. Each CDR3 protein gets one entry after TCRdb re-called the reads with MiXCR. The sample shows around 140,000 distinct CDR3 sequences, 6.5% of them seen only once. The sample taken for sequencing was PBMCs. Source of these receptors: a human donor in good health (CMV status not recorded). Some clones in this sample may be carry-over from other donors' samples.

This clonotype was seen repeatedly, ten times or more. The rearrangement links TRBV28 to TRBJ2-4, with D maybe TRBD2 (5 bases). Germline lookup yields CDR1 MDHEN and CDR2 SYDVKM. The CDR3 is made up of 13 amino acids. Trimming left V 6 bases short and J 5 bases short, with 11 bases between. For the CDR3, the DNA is TGTGCCAGCAGCACCCCCGGGGAAAACATTCAGTACTTC. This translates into CASSTPGENIQYF. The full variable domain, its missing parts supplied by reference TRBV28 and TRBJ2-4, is DVKVTQSSRYLVKRTGEKVFLECVQDMDHENMFWYRQDPGLGLRLIYFSYDVKMKEKGDIPEGYSVSREKKERFSLILESASTNQTSMYLCASSTPGENIQYFGAGTRLSVL.

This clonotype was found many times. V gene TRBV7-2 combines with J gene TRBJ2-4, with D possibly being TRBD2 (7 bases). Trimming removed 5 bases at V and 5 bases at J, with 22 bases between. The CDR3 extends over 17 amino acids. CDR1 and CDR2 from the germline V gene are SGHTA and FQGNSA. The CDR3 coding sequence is TGTGCCAGCAGCCGAAGGGGGGGGGGCGCTATTGAAAACATTCAGTACTTC. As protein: CASSRRGGGAIENIQYF.

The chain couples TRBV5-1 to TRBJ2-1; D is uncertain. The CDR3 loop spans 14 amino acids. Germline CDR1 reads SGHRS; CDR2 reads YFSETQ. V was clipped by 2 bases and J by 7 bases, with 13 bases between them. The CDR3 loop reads CASSLLQDKNEQFF. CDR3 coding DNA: TGCGCCAGCAGCTTACTGCAGGATAAGAATGAGCAGTTCTTC.

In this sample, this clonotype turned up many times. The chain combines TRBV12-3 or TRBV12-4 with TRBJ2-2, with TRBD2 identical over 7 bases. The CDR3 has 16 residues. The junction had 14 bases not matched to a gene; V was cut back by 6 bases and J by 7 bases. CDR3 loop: CASSPGLGGSIGELFF. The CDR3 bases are TGTGCCAGCAGCCCCGGACTAGGAGGTTCAATCGGGGAGCTGTTTTTT.

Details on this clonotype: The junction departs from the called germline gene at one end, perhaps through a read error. CDR3 residues: CSFDTTNYGYTF. CDR3 DNA: TGCAGCTTTGACACAACTAACTATGGCTACACCTTC. The V and J genes are TRBV29-1 and TRBJ1-2; D not resolved. Per the germline V gene, CDR1 is SQVTM and CDR2 is ANQGSEA. The CDR3 runs to 12 residues.

In nucleotides, the CDR3 is TGTGCCAGCTCACCGACAGGGGTCAACAATCAGCCCCAGCATTTT. This codes for CASSPTGVNNQPQHF. The chain employs TRBV18 and TRBJ1-5, with 8 positions matching TRBD1. This CDR3 region has 15 residues. Germline V lookup: CDR1 KGHSH, CDR2 LQKENI. Unmatched junction bases numbered 4, after V lost 3 bases and J lost 3 bases.

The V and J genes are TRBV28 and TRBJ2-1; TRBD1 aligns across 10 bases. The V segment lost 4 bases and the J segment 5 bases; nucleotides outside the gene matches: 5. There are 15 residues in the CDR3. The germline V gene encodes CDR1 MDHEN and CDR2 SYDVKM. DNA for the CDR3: TGTGCCAGCAGTTCCCCGGGACAGGGGAACAATGAGCAGTTCTTC. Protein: CASSSPGQGNNEQFF.

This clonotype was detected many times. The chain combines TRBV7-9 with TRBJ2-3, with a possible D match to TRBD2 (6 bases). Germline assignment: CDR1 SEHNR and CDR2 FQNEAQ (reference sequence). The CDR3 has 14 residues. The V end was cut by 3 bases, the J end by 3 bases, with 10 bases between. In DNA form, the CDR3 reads TGTGCCAGCAGCTTCCGGGAGTGGACAGATACGCAGTATTTT. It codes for CASSFREWTDTQYF. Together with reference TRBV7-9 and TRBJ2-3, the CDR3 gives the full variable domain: DTGVSQNPRHKITKRGQNVTFRCDPISEHNRLYWYRQTLGQGPEFLTYFQNEAQLEKSRLLSDRFSAERPKGSFSTLEIQRTEQGDSAMYLCASSFREWTDTQYFGPGTRLTVL.

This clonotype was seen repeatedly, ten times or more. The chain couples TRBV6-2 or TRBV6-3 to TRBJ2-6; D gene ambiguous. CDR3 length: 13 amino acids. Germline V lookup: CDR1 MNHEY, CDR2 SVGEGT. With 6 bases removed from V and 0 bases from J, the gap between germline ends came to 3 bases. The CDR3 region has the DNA TGTGCCAGCAGGGGCTCTGGGGCCAACGTCCTGACTTTC. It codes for CASRGSGANVLTF.

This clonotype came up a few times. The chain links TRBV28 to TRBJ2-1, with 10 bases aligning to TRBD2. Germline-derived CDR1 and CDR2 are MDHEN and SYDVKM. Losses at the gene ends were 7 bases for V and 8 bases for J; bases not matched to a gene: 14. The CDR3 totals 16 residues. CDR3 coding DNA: TGTGCCAGCACACCAACCGGGCTAGCGGGGGTGGATGAGCAGTTCTTC. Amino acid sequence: CASTPTGLAGVDEQFF.

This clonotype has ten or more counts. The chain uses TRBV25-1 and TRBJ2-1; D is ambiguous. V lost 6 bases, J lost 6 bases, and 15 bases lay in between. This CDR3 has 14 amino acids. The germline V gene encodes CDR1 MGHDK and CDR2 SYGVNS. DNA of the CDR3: TGTGCCAGCAGCGACATAGGGCAAATCAATGAGCAGTTCTTC. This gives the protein CASSDIGQINEQFF.

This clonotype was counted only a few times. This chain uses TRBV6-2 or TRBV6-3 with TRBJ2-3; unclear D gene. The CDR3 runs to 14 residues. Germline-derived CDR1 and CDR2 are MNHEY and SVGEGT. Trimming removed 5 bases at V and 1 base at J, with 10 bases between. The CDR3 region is CASSPQVRTDTQYF. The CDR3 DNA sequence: TGTGCCAGCAGTCCCCAGGTCCGCACAGATACGCAGTATTTT.

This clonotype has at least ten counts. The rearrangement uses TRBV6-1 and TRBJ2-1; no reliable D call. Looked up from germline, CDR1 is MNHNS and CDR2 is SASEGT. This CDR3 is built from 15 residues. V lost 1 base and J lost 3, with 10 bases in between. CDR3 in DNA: TGTGCCAGCAGTGAAGACAGATACAGCTACAATGAGCAGTTCTTC. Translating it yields CASSEDRYSYNEQFF.

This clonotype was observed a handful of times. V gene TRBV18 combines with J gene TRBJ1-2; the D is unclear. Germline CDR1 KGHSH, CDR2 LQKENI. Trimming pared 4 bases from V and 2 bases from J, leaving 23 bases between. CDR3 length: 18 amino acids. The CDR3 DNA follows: TGTGCCAGCTCACGATCAGGTCAACACTCGCCCCTGAACTATGGCTACACCTTC. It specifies CASSRSGQHSPLNYGYTF.

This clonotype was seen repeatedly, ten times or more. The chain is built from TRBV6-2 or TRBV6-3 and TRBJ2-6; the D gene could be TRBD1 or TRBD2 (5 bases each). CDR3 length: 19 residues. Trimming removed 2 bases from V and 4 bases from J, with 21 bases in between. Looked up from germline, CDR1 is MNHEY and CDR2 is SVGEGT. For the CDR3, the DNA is TGTGCCAGCAGTTACACCTCAGGGATCGCCGGGGCCGGGGCCAACGTCCTGACTTTC. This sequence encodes CASSYTSGIAGAGANVLTF.

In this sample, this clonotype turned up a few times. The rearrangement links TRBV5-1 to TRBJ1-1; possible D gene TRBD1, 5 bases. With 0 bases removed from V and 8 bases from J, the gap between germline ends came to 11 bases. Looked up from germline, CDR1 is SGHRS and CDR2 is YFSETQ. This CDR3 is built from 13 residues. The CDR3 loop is CASSLGGEREAFF. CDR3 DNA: TGCGCCAGCAGCTTGGGGGGGGAGCGCGAAGCTTTCTTT.

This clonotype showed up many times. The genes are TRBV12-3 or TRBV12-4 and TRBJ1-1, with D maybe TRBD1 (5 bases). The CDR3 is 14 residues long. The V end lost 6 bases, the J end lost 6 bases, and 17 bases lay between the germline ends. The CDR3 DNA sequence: TGTGCCAGCAGCCTTACCGGGACCAACGCTGAAGCTTTCTTT. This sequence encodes CASSLTGTNAEAFF.